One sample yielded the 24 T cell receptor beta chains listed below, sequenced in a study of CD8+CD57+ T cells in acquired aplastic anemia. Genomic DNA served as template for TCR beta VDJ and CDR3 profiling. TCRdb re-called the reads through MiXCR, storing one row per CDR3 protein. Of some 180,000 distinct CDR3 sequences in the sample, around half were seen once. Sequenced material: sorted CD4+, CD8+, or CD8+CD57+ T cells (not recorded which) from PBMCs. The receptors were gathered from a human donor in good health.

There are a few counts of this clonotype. The CDR3 DNA follows: TGTGCCACCAGCAGAGGGGACAGGAATCAGCCCCAGCATTTT. Protein sequence: CATSRGDRNQPQHF. The chain is built from TRBV15 and TRBJ1-5, with 8 bases that match TRBD1. Looked up from germline, CDR1 is LNHNV and CDR2 is YYDKDF (reference sequence). There are 14 residues in the CDR3. The trim removed 1 base at V and 4 bases at J, leaving 0 bases unmatched.

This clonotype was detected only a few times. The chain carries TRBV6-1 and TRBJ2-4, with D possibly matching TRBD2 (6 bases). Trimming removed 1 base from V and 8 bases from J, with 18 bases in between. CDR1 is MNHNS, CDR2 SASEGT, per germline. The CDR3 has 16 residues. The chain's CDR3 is CASSEGDSGVADIQYF. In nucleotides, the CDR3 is TGTGCCAGCAGTGAAGGAGATTCGGGGGTGGCAGACATTCAGTACTTC.

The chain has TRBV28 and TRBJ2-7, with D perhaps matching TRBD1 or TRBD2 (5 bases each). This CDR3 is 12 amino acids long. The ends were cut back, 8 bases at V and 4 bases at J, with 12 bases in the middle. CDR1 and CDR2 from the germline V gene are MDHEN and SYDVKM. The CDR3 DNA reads TGTGCCAGCCTCAATGGGGGATACGAGCAGTACTTC. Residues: CASLNGGYEQYF.

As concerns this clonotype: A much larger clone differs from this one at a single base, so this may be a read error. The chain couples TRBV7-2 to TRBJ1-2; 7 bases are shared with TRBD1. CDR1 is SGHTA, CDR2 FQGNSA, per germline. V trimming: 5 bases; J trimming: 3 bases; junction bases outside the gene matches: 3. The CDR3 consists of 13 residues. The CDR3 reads CASSTDRDYGYTF. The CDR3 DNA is TGTGCCAGCAGCACCGACAGGGACTATGGCTACACCTTC.

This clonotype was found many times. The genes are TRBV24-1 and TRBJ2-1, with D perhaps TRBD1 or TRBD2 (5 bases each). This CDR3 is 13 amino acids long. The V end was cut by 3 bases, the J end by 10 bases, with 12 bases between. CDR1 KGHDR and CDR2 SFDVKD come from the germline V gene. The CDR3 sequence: CATSDLFREEQFF. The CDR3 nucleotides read TGTGCCACCAGTGATCTATTCAGGGAGGAGCAGTTCTTC.

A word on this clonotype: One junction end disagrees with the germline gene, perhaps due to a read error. The CDR3 here is CASRSRGGGELLF. The CDR3 DNA follows: TGTGCCAGCAGGTCGAGAGGCGGCGGGGAGCTGCTTTTT. The gene calls are TRBV25-1 and TRBJ2-2; D may be TRBD2 (6 bases). CDR3 length: 13 residues. The V gene's germline CDR1 is MGHDK and CDR2 SYGVNS.

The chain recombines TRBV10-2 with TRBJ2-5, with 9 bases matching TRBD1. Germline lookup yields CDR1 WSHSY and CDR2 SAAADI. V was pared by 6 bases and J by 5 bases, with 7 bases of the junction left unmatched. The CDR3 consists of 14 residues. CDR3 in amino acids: CASSVQGAGETQYF. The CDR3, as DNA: TGCGCCAGCAGCGTACAGGGGGCCGGGGAGACCCAGTACTTC.

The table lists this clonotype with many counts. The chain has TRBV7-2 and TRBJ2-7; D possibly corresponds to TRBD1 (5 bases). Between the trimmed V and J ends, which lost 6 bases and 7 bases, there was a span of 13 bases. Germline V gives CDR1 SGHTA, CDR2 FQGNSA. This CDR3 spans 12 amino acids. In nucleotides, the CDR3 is TGTGCCAGCAGAGGGGATTTGAGGGAGCAGTACTTC. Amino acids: CASRGDLREQYF.

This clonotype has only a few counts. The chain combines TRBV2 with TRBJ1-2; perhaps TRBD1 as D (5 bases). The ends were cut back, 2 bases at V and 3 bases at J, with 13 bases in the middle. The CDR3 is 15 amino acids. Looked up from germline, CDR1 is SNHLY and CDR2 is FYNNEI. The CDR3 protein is CASSERSRAYYGYTF. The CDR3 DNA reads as TGTGCCAGCAGTGAAAGGTCCAGGGCCTACTATGGCTACACCTTC.

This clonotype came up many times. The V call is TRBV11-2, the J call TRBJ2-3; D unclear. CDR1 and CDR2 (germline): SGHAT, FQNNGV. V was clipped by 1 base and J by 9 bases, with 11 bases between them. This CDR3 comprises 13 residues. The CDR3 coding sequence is TGTGCCAGCAGCTTAGGAGTATTATGGACGCAGTATTTT. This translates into CASSLGVLWTQYF.

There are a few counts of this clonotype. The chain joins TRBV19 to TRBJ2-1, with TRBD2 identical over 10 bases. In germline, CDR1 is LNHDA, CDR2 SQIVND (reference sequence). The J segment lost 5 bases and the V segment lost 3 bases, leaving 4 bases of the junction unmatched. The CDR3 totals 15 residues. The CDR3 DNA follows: TGTGCCAGTAGTATTCTAGCGGGGGACCACAATGAGCAGTTCTTC. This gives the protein CASSILAGDHNEQFF.

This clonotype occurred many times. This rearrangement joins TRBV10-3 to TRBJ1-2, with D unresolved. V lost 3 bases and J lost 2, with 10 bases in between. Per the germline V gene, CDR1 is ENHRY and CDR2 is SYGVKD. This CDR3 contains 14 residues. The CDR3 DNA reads TGTGCCATCAGTGATTCCAGTGAGAACTATGGCTACACCTTC. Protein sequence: CAISDSSENYGYTF.

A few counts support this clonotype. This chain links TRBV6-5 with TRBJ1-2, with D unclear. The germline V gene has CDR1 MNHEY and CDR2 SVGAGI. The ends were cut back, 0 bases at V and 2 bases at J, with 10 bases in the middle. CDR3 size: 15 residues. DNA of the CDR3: TGTGCCAGCAGTTACTCGTTCCGAGGAAACTATGGCTACACCTTC. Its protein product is CASSYSFRGNYGYTF.

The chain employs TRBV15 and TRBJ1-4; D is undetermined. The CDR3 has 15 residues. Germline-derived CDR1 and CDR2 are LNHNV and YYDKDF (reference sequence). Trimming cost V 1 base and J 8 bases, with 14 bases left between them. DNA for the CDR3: TGTGCCACCAGCAGAGGCCTTACCAATCGGGAAAAACTGTTTTTT. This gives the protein CATSRGLTNREKLFF. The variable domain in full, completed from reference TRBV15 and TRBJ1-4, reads DAMVIQNPRYQVTQFGKPVTLSCSQTLNHNVMYWYQQKSSQAPKLLFHYYDKDFNNEADTPDNFQSRRPNTSFCFLDIRSPGLGDTAMYLCATSRGLTNREKLFFGSGTQLSVL.

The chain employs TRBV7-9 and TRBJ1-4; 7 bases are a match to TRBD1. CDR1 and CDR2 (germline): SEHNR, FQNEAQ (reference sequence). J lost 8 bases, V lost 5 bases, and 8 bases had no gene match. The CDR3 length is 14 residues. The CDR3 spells CASSQGGSAEKLFF. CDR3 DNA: TGTGCCAGCAGCCAAGGGGGCAGTGCGGAAAAACTGTTTTTT.

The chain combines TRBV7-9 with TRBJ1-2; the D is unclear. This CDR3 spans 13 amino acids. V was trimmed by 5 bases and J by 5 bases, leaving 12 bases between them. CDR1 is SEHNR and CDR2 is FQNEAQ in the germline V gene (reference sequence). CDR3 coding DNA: TGTGCCAGCAGCCTCCCTTGGGAATATGGCTACACCTTC. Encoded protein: CASSLPWEYGYTF. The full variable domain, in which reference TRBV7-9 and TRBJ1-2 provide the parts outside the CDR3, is DTGVSQNPRHKITKRGQNVTFRCDPISEHNRLYWYRQTLGQGPEFLTYFQNEAQLEKSRLLSDRFSAERPKGSFSTLEIQRTEQGDSAMYLCASSLPWEYGYTFGSGTRLTVV.

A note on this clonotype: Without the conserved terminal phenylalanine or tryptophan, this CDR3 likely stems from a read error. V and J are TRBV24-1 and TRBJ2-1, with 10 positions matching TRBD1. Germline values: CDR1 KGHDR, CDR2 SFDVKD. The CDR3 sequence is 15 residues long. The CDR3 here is CASSRDRGSYSEQFL. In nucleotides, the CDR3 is TGTGCCAGCAGCCGGGACAGGGGCTCCTACAGTGAGCAGTTCCTC.

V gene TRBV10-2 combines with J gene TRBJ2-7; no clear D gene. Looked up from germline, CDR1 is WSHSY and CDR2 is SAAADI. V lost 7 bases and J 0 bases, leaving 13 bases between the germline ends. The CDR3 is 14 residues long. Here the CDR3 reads CASNIGRSSYEQYF. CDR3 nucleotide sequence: TGCGCCAGCAATATCGGCAGGTCCTCCTACGAGCAGTACTTC.

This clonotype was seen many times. The CDR3 bases are TGTGCCAGCAGCTTAACGGGGCCCGGGACTAGCGGTTACAATGAGCAGTTCTTC. Translated, it gives CASSLTGPGTSGYNEQFF. The V and J genes are TRBV7-3 and TRBJ2-1; the match to TRBD2 covers 11 bases. Unmatched junction bases numbered 8, after V lost 0 bases and J lost 4 bases. The CDR3 loop spans 18 amino acids. Germline values: CDR1 SGHTA, CDR2 FQGTGA.

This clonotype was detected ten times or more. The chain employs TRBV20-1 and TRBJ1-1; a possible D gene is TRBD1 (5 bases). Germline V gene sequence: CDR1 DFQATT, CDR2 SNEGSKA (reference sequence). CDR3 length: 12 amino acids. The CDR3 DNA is TGCAAGATTGATAGGGGTCCCACTGAAGCTTTCTTT. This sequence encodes CKIDRGPTEAFF.

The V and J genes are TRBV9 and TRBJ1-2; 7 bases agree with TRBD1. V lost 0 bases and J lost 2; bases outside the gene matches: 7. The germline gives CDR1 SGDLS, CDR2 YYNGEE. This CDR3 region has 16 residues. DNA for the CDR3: TGTGCCAGCAGCGTAGCTACGGGACAGCAGAACTATGGCTACACCTTC. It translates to CASSVATGQQNYGYTF.

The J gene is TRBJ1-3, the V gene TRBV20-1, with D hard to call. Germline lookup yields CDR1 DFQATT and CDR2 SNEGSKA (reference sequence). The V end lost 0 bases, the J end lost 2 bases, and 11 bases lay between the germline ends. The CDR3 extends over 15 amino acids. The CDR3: CSAREPSAPGNTIYF. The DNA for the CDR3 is TGCAGTGCTAGAGAACCCAGTGCCCCTGGAAACACCATATATTTT.

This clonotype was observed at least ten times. The DNA of the CDR3 is TGTGCCAGCAGCTTGGCCTCGAGGATCCAAGAGACCCAGTACTTC. The encoded protein is CASSLASRIQETQYF. The chain has TRBV5-5 and TRBJ2-5; no clear D. The germline V and J ends were trimmed by 0 bases and 1 base, with 10 bases remaining between them. This CDR3 comprises 15 residues. Germline V gives CDR1 SGHKS, CDR2 YYEKEE (reference sequence). Full variable domain (remainder filled in from reference TRBV5-5 and TRBJ2-5): DAGVTQSPTHLIKTRGQQVTLRCSPISGHKSVSWYQQVLGQGPQFIFQYYEKEERGRGNFPDRFSARQFPNYSSELNVNALLLGDSALYLCASSLASRIQETQYFGPGTRLLVL.

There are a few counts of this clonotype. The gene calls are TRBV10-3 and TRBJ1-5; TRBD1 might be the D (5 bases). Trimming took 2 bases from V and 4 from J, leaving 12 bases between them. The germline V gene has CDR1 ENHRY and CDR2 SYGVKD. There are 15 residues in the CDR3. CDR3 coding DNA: TGTGCCATCAGTGAGGGGGCGGTCGGAAATCAGCCCCAGCATTTT. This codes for CAISEGAVGNQPQHF.